These T cell receptor beta chains were read from a single sample in a study of blood T cell repertoires in COVID-19. The assay was immunoSEQ multiplex PCR, and TCRdb's table has in-frame clones only and misses some. The sample has approximately 100,000 clones; about four fifths are singletons. The material sequenced was peripheral blood. These receptors were collected from a man aged 60-69 years with acute or convalescent COVID-19. Both conserved end residues are part of each CDR3. D genes are given only for firm matches. Expanded clones are given a class, and other clones once, few, many or no size at all.

V	D	J	size	DNA	CDR3
TRBV9	NA	TRBJ1-1	NA	TGTGCCAGCAGCGTGGGCGGGATGAACACTGAAGCTTTCTTT	CASSVGGMNTEAFF
TRBV5-1	TRBD1	TRBJ2-5	NA	TGCGCCAGCAGCCGGGACAGGGGAATGTTGGAGACCCAGTACTTC	CASSRDRGMLETQYF
TRBV27	NA	TRBJ1-6	NA	TGTGCCAGCAGTTTCCGGCAGGGAGGATCACCCCTCCACTTT	CASSFRQGGSPLHF
TRBV3-1/TRBV3-2	NA	TRBJ1-6	NA	TGTGCCAGCAGCGCTACCTCAGGGGCTTTGAGATCCCTCCACTTT	CASSATSGALRSLHF
TRBV6-6	NA	TRBJ2-7	NA	TGTGCCAGCAGTAACAGGGACCACTCCTACGAGCAGTACTTC	CASSNRDHSYEQYF
TRBV11-1	NA	TRBJ1-3	once	TGTGCCAGCAGCCTCGGACAGCGAAACACCATATATTTT	CASSLGQRNTIYF
TRBV7-9	NA	TRBJ2-5	once	TGTGCCAGCAGCTTCGACAAAGAGACCCAGTACTTC	CASSFDKETQYF
TRBV5-4	NA	TRBJ1-6	once	TGTGCCAGCAGCTTCGGGGTCTCGGATTCACCCCTCCACTTT	CASSFGVSDSPLHF
TRBV6-2/TRBV6-3	NA	TRBJ1-1	NA	TGTGCCAGCAGTCCCCAGGGAACTGAAGCTTTCTTT	CASSPQGTEAFF
TRBV7-2	NA	TRBJ1-2	NA	TGTGCCAGCAGCTTAGAGGTCAGGGTCGCCTATGGCTACACCTTC	CASSLEVRVAYGYTF
TRBV18	NA	TRBJ1-3	once	TGTGCCAGCTCAACCGGGTTTTCCGACACCATATATTTT	CASSTGFSDTIYF
TRBV2	NA	TRBJ1-1	NA	TGTGCCAGCAGTGTCGGGTGGGACACTGAAGCTTTCTTT	CASSVGWDTEAFF
TRBV19	TRBD1	TRBJ1-5	NA	TGTGCCAGTAGTGGAACAAACAGGGGTCAGCCCCAGCATTTT	CASSGTNRGQPQHF
TRBV7-9	NA	TRBJ2-1	NA	TGTGCCAGCAGCTTAGCTCTTAGCAATGAGCAGTTCTTC	CASSLALSNEQFF
TRBV7-3	NA	TRBJ1-1	NA	TGTGCCAGCAGCCCGGTGGGCGGGGCGGCTGAAGCTTTCTTT	CASSPVGGAAEAFF
TRBV10-1	NA	TRBJ1-2	NA	TGCGCCAGCAGGGGGCAGAGGTATGGCTACACCTTC	CASRGQRYGYTF
TRBV9	TRBD1	TRBJ2-1	NA	TGTGCCAGCAGCTACGGACAGGGACACTACAATGAGCAGTTCTTC	CASSYGQGHYNEQFF
TRBV11-3	TRBD2	TRBJ2-7	NA	TGTGCCAGCGGGTCTCTAGCGGGGCAATCCTACGAGCAGTACTTC	CASGSLAGQSYEQYF
TRBV18	NA	TRBJ1-4	NA	TGTGCCACCTCACCGACAGGAGCAGGGGAAAAACTGTTTTTT	CATSPTGAGEKLFF
TRBV7-2	NA	TRBJ2-7	NA	TGTGCCAGCAGCTTAGATGGGACCACCTTAAACGGAGGGTACGAGCAGTACTTC	CASSLDGTTLNGGYEQYF
TRBV27	TRBD1	TRBJ1-2	NA	TGTGCCAGCGGGGACAGGGGGCAAGGCTACACCTTC	CASGDRGQGYTF
TRBV9	NA	TRBJ1-5	NA	TGTGCCAGCAGCGTAGGTCCGGAGCCCAATCAGCCCCAGCATTTT	CASSVGPEPNQPQHF
TRBV12-3/TRBV12-4	NA	TRBJ2-2	NA	TGTGCCAGCAGATCGGTGGTTGGGGAGCTGTTTTTT	CASRSVVGELFF
TRBV9	NA	TRBJ1-6	NA	TGTGCCAGCAGCGTAGCGGGGTATGGTTCACCCCTCCACTTT	CASSVAGYGSPLHF
TRBV2	NA	TRBJ2-1	NA	TGTGCCAGCAAACGAGGGGGGACAGTGAATGAGCAGTTCTTC	CASKRGGTVNEQFF
TRBV28	NA	TRBJ1-4	NA	TGTGCCAGCATAGCCTCTTGGGCAGGGGATAATGAAAAACTGTTTTTT	CASIASWAGDNEKLFF
TRBV7-2	TRBD1	TRBJ2-7	once	TGTGCCAGCAGCCACGGCGGCGGGACAGGGGAACACGAGCAGTACTTC	CASSHGGGTGEHEQYF
TRBV5-1	TRBD1	TRBJ1-2	NA	TGCGCCAGCAGGCCTGGACAGGGGAAAGGAGGCTACACCTTC	CASRPGQGKGGYTF
TRBV11-2	NA	TRBJ1-1	NA	TGTGCCAGCACAGGGGACGGCACTGAAGCTTTCTTT	CASTGDGTEAFF
TRBV9	TRBD1	TRBJ1-1	NA	TGTGCCAGCAGCGCCCCGGGACAGGGGAGGACTGAAGCTTTCTTT	CASSAPGQGRTEAFF
TRBV5-4	TRBD1	TRBJ2-2	NA	TGTGCCAGCAGCTTGGGCGGGACAGGGATCACCGGGGAGCTGTTTTTT	CASSLGGTGITGELFF
TRBV19	TRBD2	TRBJ2-2	NA	TGTGCCAGTAGTGCCCTTGGGCGGGGGGGCCCCGGGGAGCTGTTTTTT	CASSALGRGGPGELFF
TRBV7-9	TRBD1	TRBJ1-5	NA	TGTGCCAGCAGCCTTGGACAGGGCGTGAATCAGCCCCAGCATTTT	CASSLGQGVNQPQHF
TRBV10-3	NA	TRBJ2-2	NA	TGTGCCATCAGTGAGTCGGCGGGGCCCGGGGAGCTGTTTTTT	CAISESAGPGELFF
TRBV28	NA	TRBJ1-3	NA	TGTGCCAGCAGTTACTTGGCACCATTCGCAAGGGGATCTGGAAACACCATATATTTT	CASSYLAPFARGSGNTIYF
TRBV6-5	NA	TRBJ1-4	NA	TGTGCCAGCAGCGGGGGTGGTCGGTATGAAAAACTGTTTTTT	CASSGGGRYEKLFF
TRBV5-6	NA	TRBJ1-2	NA	TGTGCCAGCAGCTTTGACAGGCATGGCTACACCTTC	CASSFDRHGYTF
TRBV30	NA	TRBJ1-5	NA	TGTGCCTGGAGTCGGGATAGCAATCAGCCCCAGCATTTT	CAWSRDSNQPQHF
TRBV30	TRBD1	TRBJ1-5	NA	TGTGCCTGGACAACCCAGGGGGCGAACCAGCCCCAGCATTTT	CAWTTQGANQPQHF
TRBV7-9	NA	TRBJ1-2	NA	TGTGCCAGCAGCAAAGAACTCGGGATCCGTTATGGCTACACCTTC	CASSKELGIRYGYTF
TRBV19	NA	TRBJ1-5	NA	TGTGCCAGTAGTGTTAGGAGTGGGGAGGGTCAGCCCCAGCATTTT	CASSVRSGEGQPQHF
TRBV24-1	TRBD1	TRBJ1-2	NA	TGTGCCACCAGTGACTTCGGACAGGGTGAACGTGGCTACACCTTC	CATSDFGQGERGYTF
TRBV7-9	TRBD2	TRBJ2-1	once	TGTGCCAGCAGCTTGGGGCGGGGGTTTCTAGATGAGCAGTTCTTC	CASSLGRGFLDEQFF
TRBV6-2/TRBV6-3	NA	TRBJ2-7	NA	TGTGCCAGCAGTTACTACGAGGACTGGACCTACGAGCAGTACTTC	CASSYYEDWTYEQYF
TRBV6-4	TRBD1	TRBJ1-2	NA	TGTGCCAGCGAGGACAGGAGAACTTATGGCTACACCTTC	CASEDRRTYGYTF
TRBV6-1	NA	TRBJ2-1	NA	TGTGCCAGCAGTGAAGGCGGGGCCAGTTTGAGAGAGCAGTTCTTC	CASSEGGASLREQFF
TRBV12-3/TRBV12-4	TRBD2	TRBJ2-2	NA	TGTGCCAGCAGTACTAGCGGGAGGCGGGAGCTGTTTTTT	CASSTSGRRELFF
TRBV10-3	NA	TRBJ2-3	NA	TGTGCCATCAGTGGACAGTCCACAGATACGCAGTATTTT	CAISGQSTDTQYF
TRBV7-3	TRBD1	TRBJ1-2	NA	TGTGCCAGCAGCTCGACAGGGACGAGTTTGAATGGCTACACCTTC	CASSSTGTSLNGYTF
TRBV7-2	TRBD1	TRBJ2-1	few	TGTGCCAGCAGCTTAGCTTCGACAGGGGCTTACAATGAGCAGTTCTTC	CASSLASTGAYNEQFF
TRBV5-1	TRBD1	TRBJ2-2	NA	TGCGCCAGCAGCTTACAGGGGGCGGGCACCGGGGAGCTGTTTTTT	CASSLQGAGTGELFF
TRBV30	TRBD1	TRBJ2-1	once	TGTGCCTGGTACGGGACAGGGGGCCACAATGAGCAGTTCTTC	CAWYGTGGHNEQFF
TRBV18	NA	TRBJ1-2	NA	TGTGCCAGCTCACCACAGGGACTCGGGGGGAACTATGGCTACACCTTC	CASSPQGLGGNYGYTF
TRBV5-1	NA	TRBJ2-7	NA	TGCGCCAGCAGCTTGGCCGGGGCAGGGGCGCGAGAGCAGTACTTC	CASSLAGAGAREQYF
TRBV5-1	NA	TRBJ1-5	once	TGCGCCAGCAGCTTGGAGGGGCAGGACAATCAGCCCCAGCATTTT	CASSLEGQDNQPQHF
TRBV5-1	NA	TRBJ1-4	NA	TGCGCCAGCAGCTCTCCTTTGACAGGCGGAAAGAATGAAAAACTGTTTTTT	CASSSPLTGGKNEKLFF
TRBV6-5	NA	TRBJ1-5	once	TGTGCCAGCAGCCTCCAGGTTAATCAGCCCCAGCATTTT	CASSLQVNQPQHF